This T cell receptor (beta chain) was documented in a study of blood T cell repertoires in COVID-19. The repertoire was sequenced with immunoSEQ multiplex PCR; TCRdb's copy has only in-frame clones and lacks some. The table records over 55,000 clones, more than 75% of them present only once. This receptor was taken from a man aged 50 to 59 with active COVID-19. The specimen sequenced was peripheral blood.

CDR3 residues: CASSANRAETQYF. The CDR3 DNA reads TGTGCCAGTAGTGCTAACAGGGCGGAGACCCAGTACTTC. The rearrangement uses TRBV19 and TRBJ2-5; weak D call: TRBD1 (6 bases). Trimming removed 5 bases from V and 5 bases from J, with 12 bases in between. The germline V gene has CDR1 LNHDA and CDR2 SQIVND (reference sequence). The length of the CDR3 is 13 residues.